The 27 T cell receptor beta chains reported below all come from one sample, sequenced in a study of cytomegalovirus exposure and HLA in healthy donors. Data came from immunoSEQ multiplex PCR; TCRdb stores just in-frame clones and leaves some out. The sample lists 120,000 or so clones, roughly 87% occurring once. The sample consisted of PBMCs. The receptors shown here come from a young woman in good health and CMV-seronegative.

The rearrangement joins TRBV6-1 to TRBJ1-3; D perhaps matches TRBD1 (5 bases). CDR1 MNHNS and CDR2 SASEGT come from the germline V gene. V lost 8 bases and J lost 1, with 12 bases in between. This CDR3 comprises 14 residues. The CDR3 is CASGGSGSGNTIYF. Written as DNA, the CDR3 is TGTGCCAGCGGGGGGAGCGGGTCTGGAAACACCATATATTTT.

The chain is built from TRBV5-8 and TRBJ1-5; no clear D gene. Germline CDR1 and CDR2: SGHTS and YDEGEE. The CDR3 is made up of 15 amino acids. Trimming cost V 1 base and J 0 bases, with 8 bases left between them. CDR3 sequence: CASSLRLNSNQPQHF. The CDR3 nucleotides are TGTGCCAGCAGCTTGCGTCTTAATAGCAATCAGCCCCAGCATTTT. The variable domain in full, completed from reference TRBV5-8 and TRBJ1-5, reads EAGVTQSPTHLIKTRGQQATLRCSPISGHTSVYWYQQALGLGLQFLLWYDEGEERNRGNFPPRFSGRQFPNYSSELNVNALELEDSALYLCASSLRLNSNQPQHFGDGTRLSIL.

The V call is TRBV20-1, the J call TRBJ2-5; D ambiguous. CDR3 length: 11 residues. V was trimmed by 2 bases and J by 4 bases, leaving 5 bases between them. Looked up from germline, CDR1 is DFQATT and CDR2 is SNEGSKA (reference sequence). The CDR3 spells CSARPVETQYF. The CDR3 region has the DNA TGCAGTGCTAGACCGGTAGAGACCCAGTACTTC.

The V gene is TRBV6-5, the J gene TRBJ2-7, with a tentative D call TRBD2 (7 bases). V shed 6 bases and J shed 0 bases, with 12 bases lying between them. CDR1 and CDR2 from the germline V gene are MNHEY and SVGAGI. The length of the CDR3 is 14 residues. The CDR3 here is CASRRGGASYEQYF. CDR3 DNA sequence: TGTGCCAGCAGACGAGGGGGGGCCTCCTACGAGCAGTACTTC.

This clone came up once. CDR3 DNA sequence: TGTGCTAGTGCCCTCGGTAACACTGAAGCTTTCTTT. This translates into CASALGNTEAFF. The V and J genes are TRBV12-5 and TRBJ1-1; D is unclear. The V end lost 7 bases, the J end lost 2 bases, and 8 bases lay between the germline ends. This CDR3 region has 12 residues. Germline V gene data show CDR1 as LGHNT and CDR2 as FRNRAP.

This chain uses TRBV5-1 with TRBJ1-6; 8 bases agree with TRBD1. V shed 0 bases, J shed 10 bases, and the junction held 12 bases outside the gene matches. This CDR3 has 17 residues. Germline-derived CDR1 and CDR2 are SGHRS and YFSETQ. CDR3 region: CASSLAGLQGGGSPLHF. CDR3 in DNA: TGCGCCAGCAGCTTGGCCGGATTACAGGGGGGCGGCTCACCCCTCCACTTT. Variable domain in full (rest from reference TRBV5-1 and TRBJ1-6): KAGVTQTPRYLIKTRGQQVTLSCSPISGHRSVSWYQQTPGQGLQFLFEYFSETQRNKGNFPGRFSGRQFSNSRSEMNVSTLELGDSALYLCASSLAGLQGGGSPLHFGNGTRLTVT.

This chain connects TRBV6-5 to TRBJ2-7; 11 bases map to TRBD2. The CDR3 totals 15 residues. Germline V gene lookup returns CDR1 MNHEY and CDR2 SVGAGI. J gave up 3 bases and V 2 bases, and 3 bases lay outside the gene matches. CDR3: CASSYGGLADYEQYF. CDR3 nucleotide sequence: TGTGCCAGCAGTTACGGGGGACTAGCGGACTACGAGCAGTACTTC.

Points on this clone: The identical CDR3 is also encoded by other nucleotide sequences in the sample. CDR3 residues: CASSLQGTNEKLFF. CDR3 DNA sequence: TGTGCCAGCAGCTTACAGGGGACTAATGAAAAACTGTTTTTT. The chain links TRBV5-5 to TRBJ1-4, with 7 bases fitting TRBD1. Germline values: CDR1 SGHKS, CDR2 YYEKEE (reference sequence). V shed 2 bases, J shed 2 bases, and the junction held 0 bases outside the gene matches. The CDR3 sequence is 14 residues long.

This clone occurred a few times. The J gene is TRBJ1-5, the V gene TRBV6-5; the match to TRBD1 covers 10 bases. CDR1 is MNHEY, CDR2 SVGAGI, per germline. The CDR3 is made up of 14 amino acids. The ends lost 5 bases at V and 6 bases at J; junction bases unmatched: 4. The CDR3 here is CASSPGQGGQPQHF. The CDR3, as DNA: TGTGCCAGCAGTCCTGGACAGGGGGGTCAGCCCCAGCATTTT.

The rearrangement uses TRBV30 and TRBJ2-5, with TRBD1 identical over 8 bases. The CDR3 extends over 14 amino acids. Germline trimming cut 1 base from V and 4 bases from J; bases unmatched to any gene: 5. Germline CDR1 and CDR2: GTSNPN and SVGIG (reference sequence). Written as DNA, the CDR3 is TGTGCCTGGAGTGAGGGCAGGGGGCTAGAGACCCAGTACTTC. This translates into CAWSEGRGLETQYF.

The chain links TRBV18 to TRBJ1-1; 12 bases fit TRBD1. With V trimmed by 1 base and J by 6 bases, 3 bases remained unmatched. Germline V gene data show CDR1 as KGHSH and CDR2 as LQKENI. The CDR3 has 15 residues. The CDR3 DNA sequence: TGTGCCAGCTCACCACGGGACAGGGGGCCTCCTGAAGCTTTCTTT. Its translation: CASSPRDRGPPEAFF.

The chain couples TRBV7-9 to TRBJ1-1; a possible D gene is TRBD1 (6 bases). This CDR3 is built from 14 residues. Germline-derived CDR1 and CDR2 are SEHNR and FQNEAQ (reference sequence). Trimming removed 5 bases from V and 1 base from J, with 11 bases in between. CDR3 nucleotides: TGTGCCAGCAGCGGAGGACAGCGGAACACTGAAGCTTTCTTT. This sequence encodes CASSGGQRNTEAFF.

The chain employs TRBV28 and TRBJ2-1, with TRBD2 matching over 10 bases. The CDR3 has 15 amino acids. V shed 2 bases, J shed 9 bases, and the junction held 7 bases outside the gene matches. Looked up from germline, CDR1 is MDHEN and CDR2 is SYDVKM. The CDR3 here is CASSLRLAGAVEQFF. CDR3 DNA sequence: TGTGCCAGCAGTTTACGGCTAGCGGGAGCTGTTGAGCAGTTCTTC.

This clone showed up just once. The V and J genes are TRBV11-3 and TRBJ2-3; 14 bases align to TRBD2. The CDR3 is made up of 16 amino acids. Per the germline V gene, CDR1 is SGHNT and CDR2 is YENEEA. V lost 3 bases to trimming and J lost 6 bases; unmatched junction nucleotides: 5. CDR3 coding DNA: TGTGCCAGCAGCTTGGGGACTAGCGGGGGTGTGGATACGCAGTATTTT. This translates into CASSLGTSGGVDTQYF.

This rearrangement joins TRBV19 to TRBJ1-4, with TRBD1 matching over 7 bases. Germline CDR1 and CDR2: LNHDA and SQIVND (reference sequence). V was clipped by 3 bases and J by 2 bases; unmatched bases: 3. This CDR3 has 15 amino acids. CDR3 protein: CASSIRGSTNEKLFF. The CDR3 DNA follows: TGTGCCAGTAGTATCAGGGGGTCGACTAATGAAAAACTGTTTTTT.

The chain recombines TRBV19 with TRBJ1-5; perhaps TRBD1 as D (5 bases). The CDR3 has 14 residues. The V and J ends lost 7 bases and 4 bases respectively, with 14 bases between them. Per germline, CDR1 LNHDA and CDR2 SQIVND (reference sequence). The CDR3, as DNA: TGTGCCAGTACCTTCATACGACAGAATCAGCCCCAGCATTTT. Its protein is CASTFIRQNQPQHF.

The V gene is TRBV10-2, the J gene TRBJ1-2, with 9 nucleotides matching TRBD1. The CDR3 totals 10 residues. The germline V gene encodes CDR1 WSHSY and CDR2 SAAADI. The CDR3 reads CARTGDGYTF. CDR3 coding DNA: TGCGCTAGGACAGGGGATGGCTACACCTTC.

The J gene is TRBJ2-2, the V gene TRBV11-2; TRBD2 is a possible D gene (6 bases). In germline, CDR1 is SGHAT, CDR2 FQNNGV. This CDR3 has 15 amino acids. Trimming removed 5 bases from V and 1 base from J, with 11 bases in between. The chain's CDR3 is CASSPLAMNTGELFF. The DNA of the CDR3 is TGTGCCAGCAGCCCCCTAGCGATGAACACCGGGGAGCTGTTTTTT.

The rearrangement joins TRBV28 to TRBJ1-2; 7 nucleotides match TRBD1. The trim removed 5 bases at V and 8 bases at J, leaving 8 bases unmatched. CDR3 length: 13 amino acids. Germline V lookup: CDR1 MDHEN, CDR2 SYDVKM. The CDR3 sequence is CASSIDRVRGYTF. CDR3 bases: TGTGCCAGCAGTATCGACAGGGTAAGGGGCTACACCTTC.

CDR3 in amino acids: CASSLSGRADYGYTF. The CDR3 nucleotides are TGTGCCAGCAGCCTCTCGGGCAGGGCCGACTATGGCTACACCTTC. V usage is TRBV7-9 and J usage is TRBJ1-2, with TRBD1 as a possible D gene (5 bases). The V end lost 5 bases, the J end lost 3 bases, and 16 bases lay between the germline ends. The CDR3 length is 15 residues. Per germline, CDR1 SEHNR and CDR2 FQNEAQ (reference sequence). The entire variable domain, with the rest obtained from reference TRBV7-9 and TRBJ1-2, is as follows: DTGVSQNPRHKITKRGQNVTFRCDPISEHNRLYWYRQTLGQGPEFLTYFQNEAQLEKSRLLSDRFSAERPKGSFSTLEIQRTEQGDSAMYLCASSLSGRADYGYTFGSGTRLTVV.

The V gene is TRBV30, the J gene TRBJ1-3, with 7 bases fitting TRBD1. In germline, CDR1 is GTSNPN, CDR2 SVGIG (reference sequence). CDR3 length equals 16 residues. V lost 4 bases to trimming and J lost 2 bases; unmatched junction nucleotides: 11. Here the CDR3 reads CAWTYRQGSTGNTIYF. As DNA, the CDR3 is TGTGCCTGGACCTATAGACAGGGTTCCACTGGAAACACCATATATTTT.

The genes are TRBV2 and TRBJ1-6, with D perhaps TRBD1 (6 bases). Germline V gene lookup returns CDR1 SNHLY and CDR2 FYNNEI. The V and J ends lost 5 bases and 7 bases respectively, with 15 bases between them. The CDR3 has 15 residues. The CDR3 reads CASSLSRGQNSPLHF. The CDR3 DNA follows: TGTGCCAGCAGTCTCTCCAGGGGTCAAAATTCACCCCTCCACTTT.

The genes are TRBV5-1 and TRBJ2-2; D is ambiguous. This CDR3 has 14 amino acids. The V and J ends lost 4 bases and 7 bases respectively, with 14 bases between them. Looked up from germline, CDR1 is SGHRS and CDR2 is YFSETQ. CDR3 loop: CASSPGSVGGELFF. CDR3 sequence (DNA): TGCGCCAGCAGCCCAGGTTCGGTGGGCGGGGAGCTGTTTTTT.

The rearrangement joins TRBV10-1 to TRBJ1-5; 7 nucleotides line up with TRBD1. CDR3 length equals 12 residues. CDR1 is WNHNN and CDR2 is SYGVQD in the germline V gene (reference sequence). Trimming at V came to 8 bases and at J to 4 bases, leaving 2 bases not matched to a gene. CDR3 sequence (DNA): TGCGCCAGCGGACAGGAGAATCAGCCCCAGCATTTT. It specifies CASGQENQPQHF.

This clone came up once. This chain uses TRBV27 with TRBJ1-6; D might be TRBD1 (5 bases). This CDR3 is 17 amino acids long. V was cut by 6 bases and J by 4 bases, with 19 bases left in between. Germline V gene lookup returns CDR1 MNHEY and CDR2 SMNVEV (reference sequence). CDR3 protein: CASSKNFFRDYNSPLHF. DNA of the CDR3: TGTGCCAGCAGCAAGAACTTTTTCAGGGATTATAATTCACCCCTCCACTTT.

V usage is TRBV19 and J usage is TRBJ2-5, with 10 bases aligning to TRBD2. Germline V gene data show CDR1 as LNHDA and CDR2 as SQIVND (reference sequence). With V trimmed by 4 bases and J by 3 bases, 14 bases remained unmatched. This CDR3 has 18 amino acids. The CDR3 DNA follows: TGTGCCAGTAGTAAGGGATTAGCGGGAGGCCGGGACGAAGAGACCCAGTACTTC. This translates into CASSKGLAGGRDEETQYF.

The rearrangement links TRBV20-1 to TRBJ2-1, with 7 bases identical to TRBD2. Germline V gene lookup returns CDR1 DFQATT and CDR2 SNEGSKA (reference sequence). CDR3 length: 11 amino acids. CDR3 bases: TGCAGAGGACTAGGGGACAATGAGCAGTTCTTC. Residues: CRGLGDNEQFF.